This record looks at one T cell receptor (beta chain) sequence and its context. The data were produced by immunoSEQ multiplex PCR, yet TCRdb's version contains in-frame clones alone and is incomplete. The sample comprises about 68,000 clones, 87% of which are singletons, and around 3.5% rests with the top ten. These data belong to a study of blood T cell repertoires in COVID-19. Looking at the study overall: Some COVID-19 samples were acute and others convalescent; all came from the United States, Italy and Spain. Nucleic acid was either cDNA or gDNA, and it came from T cells, B-cell-depleted T cells, or PBMCs.

Germline CDR1 is SEHNR and CDR2 is FQNEAQ (reference sequence). The germline V and J ends were trimmed by 5 bases and 1 base, with 11 bases remaining between them. CDR3 size: 14 residues. The sample was peripheral blood. The clonotype was recovered from a woman aged 50 to 60 with COVID-19, enrolled during active disease. V is TRBV7-9 and J is TRBJ1-2; D may be TRBD1 (6 bases). The CDR3 DNA follows: TGTGCCAGCAGCGGCGGACAGCTTAACTATGGCTACACCTTC. This codes for CASSGGQLNYGYTF.